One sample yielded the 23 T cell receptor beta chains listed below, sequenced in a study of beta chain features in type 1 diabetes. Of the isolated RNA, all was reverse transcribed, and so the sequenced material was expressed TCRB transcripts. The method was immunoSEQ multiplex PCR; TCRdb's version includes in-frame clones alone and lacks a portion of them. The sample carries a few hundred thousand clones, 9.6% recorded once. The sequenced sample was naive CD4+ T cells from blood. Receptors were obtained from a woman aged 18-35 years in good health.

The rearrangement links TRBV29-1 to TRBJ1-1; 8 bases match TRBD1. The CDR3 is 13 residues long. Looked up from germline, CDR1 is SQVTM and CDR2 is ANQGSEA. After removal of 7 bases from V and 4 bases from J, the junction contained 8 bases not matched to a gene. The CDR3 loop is CSALDRGSTEAFF. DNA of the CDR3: TGCAGCGCCCTAGACAGGGGTAGCACTGAAGCTTTCTTT.

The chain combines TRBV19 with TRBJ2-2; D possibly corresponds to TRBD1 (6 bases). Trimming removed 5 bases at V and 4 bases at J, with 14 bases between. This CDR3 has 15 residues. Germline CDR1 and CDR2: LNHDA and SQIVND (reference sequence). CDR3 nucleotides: TGTGCCAGTAGTGAAAGGGGGTCGGGCACCGGGGAGCTGTTTTTT. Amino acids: CASSERGSGTGELFF.

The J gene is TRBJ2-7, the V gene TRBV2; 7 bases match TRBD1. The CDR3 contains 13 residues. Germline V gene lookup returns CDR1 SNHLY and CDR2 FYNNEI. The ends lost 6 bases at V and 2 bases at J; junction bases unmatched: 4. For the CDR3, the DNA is TGTGCCAGCAGCGAGGACAGGACCTACGAGCAGTACTTC. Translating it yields CASSEDRTYEQYF.

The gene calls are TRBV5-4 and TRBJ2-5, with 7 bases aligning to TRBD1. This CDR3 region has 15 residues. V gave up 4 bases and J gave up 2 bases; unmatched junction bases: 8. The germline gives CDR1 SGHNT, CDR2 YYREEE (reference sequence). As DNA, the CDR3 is TGTGCCAGCAGCATCCGACAGGGACAACAAGAGACCCAGTACTTC. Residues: CASSIRQGQQETQYF.

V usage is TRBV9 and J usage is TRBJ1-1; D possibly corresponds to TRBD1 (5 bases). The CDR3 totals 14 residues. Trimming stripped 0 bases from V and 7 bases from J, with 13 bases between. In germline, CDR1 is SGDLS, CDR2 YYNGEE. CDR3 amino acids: CASSVGPGGGEAFF. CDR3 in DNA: TGTGCCAGCAGCGTAGGACCGGGGGGGGGTGAAGCTTTCTTT.

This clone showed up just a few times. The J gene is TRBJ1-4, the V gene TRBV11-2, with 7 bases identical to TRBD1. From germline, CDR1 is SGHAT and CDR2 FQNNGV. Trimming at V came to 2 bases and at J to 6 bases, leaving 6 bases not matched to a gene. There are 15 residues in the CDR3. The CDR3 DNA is TGTGCCAGCAGCTTATCAGGACAGGCTTATGAAAAACTGTTTTTT. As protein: CASSLSGQAYEKLFF.

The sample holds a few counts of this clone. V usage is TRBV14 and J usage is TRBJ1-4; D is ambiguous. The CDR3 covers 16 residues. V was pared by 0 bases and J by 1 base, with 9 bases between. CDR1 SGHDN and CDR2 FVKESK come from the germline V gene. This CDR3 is CASSQDQARTNEKLFF. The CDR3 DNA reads TGTGCCAGCAGCCAAGATCAGGCACGAACTAATGAAAAACTGTTTTTT.

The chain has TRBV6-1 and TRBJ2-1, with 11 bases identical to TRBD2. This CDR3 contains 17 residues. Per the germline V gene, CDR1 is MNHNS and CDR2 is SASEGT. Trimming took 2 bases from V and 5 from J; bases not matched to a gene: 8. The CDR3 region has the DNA TGTGCCAGCAGTGAACTAGCGGGAGGTCCTACCAACAATGAGCAGTTCTTC. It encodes CASSELAGGPTNNEQFF.

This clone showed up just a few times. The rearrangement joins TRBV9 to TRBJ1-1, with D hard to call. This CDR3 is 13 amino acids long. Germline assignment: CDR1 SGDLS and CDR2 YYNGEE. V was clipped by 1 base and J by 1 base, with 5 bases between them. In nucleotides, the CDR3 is TGTGCCAGCAGCGTACGCGGGAACACTGAAGCTTTCTTT. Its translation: CASSVRGNTEAFF.

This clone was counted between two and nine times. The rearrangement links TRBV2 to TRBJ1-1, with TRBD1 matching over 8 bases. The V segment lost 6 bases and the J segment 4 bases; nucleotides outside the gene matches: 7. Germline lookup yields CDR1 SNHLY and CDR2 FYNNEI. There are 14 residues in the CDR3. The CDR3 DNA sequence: TGTGCCAGCAGCTCGCAGGGGGCTGGCACTGAAGCTTTCTTT. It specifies CASSSQGAGTEAFF.

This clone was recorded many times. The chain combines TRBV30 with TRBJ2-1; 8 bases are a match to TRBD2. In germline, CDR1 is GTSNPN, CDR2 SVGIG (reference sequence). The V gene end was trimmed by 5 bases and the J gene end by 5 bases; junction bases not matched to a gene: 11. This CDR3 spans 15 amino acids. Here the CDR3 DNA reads TGTGCCTGGGGACCCGGGCTAGCGGGCCACAATGAGCAGTTCTTC. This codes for CAWGPGLAGHNEQFF. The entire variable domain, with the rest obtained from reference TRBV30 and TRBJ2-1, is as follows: SQTIHQWPATLVQPVGSPLSLECTVEGTSNPNLYWYRQAAGRGLQLLFYSVGIGQISSEVPQNLSASRPQDRQFILSSKKLLLSDSGFYLCAWGPGLAGHNEQFFGPGTRLTVL.

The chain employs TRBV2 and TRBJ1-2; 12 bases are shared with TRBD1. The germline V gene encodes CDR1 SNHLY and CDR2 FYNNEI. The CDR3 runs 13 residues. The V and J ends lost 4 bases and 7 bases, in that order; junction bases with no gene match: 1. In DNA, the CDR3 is TGTGCCAGCAGTGGGGACAGGGGGCTTGGCTACACCTTC. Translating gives CASSGDRGLGYTF.

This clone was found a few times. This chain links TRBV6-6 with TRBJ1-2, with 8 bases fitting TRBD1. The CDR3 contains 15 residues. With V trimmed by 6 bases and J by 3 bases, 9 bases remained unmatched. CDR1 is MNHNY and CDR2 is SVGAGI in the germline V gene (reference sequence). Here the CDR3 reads CASSLKQGVHYGYTF. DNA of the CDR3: TGTGCCAGCAGCCTCAAACAGGGGGTCCACTATGGCTACACCTTC.

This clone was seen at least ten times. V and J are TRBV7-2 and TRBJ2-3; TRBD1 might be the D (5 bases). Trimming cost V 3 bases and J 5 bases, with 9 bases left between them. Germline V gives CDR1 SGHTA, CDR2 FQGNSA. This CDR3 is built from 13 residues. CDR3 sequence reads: CASSFRQKDTQYF. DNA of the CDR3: TGTGCCAGCAGCTTTCGACAGAAAGATACGCAGTATTTT.

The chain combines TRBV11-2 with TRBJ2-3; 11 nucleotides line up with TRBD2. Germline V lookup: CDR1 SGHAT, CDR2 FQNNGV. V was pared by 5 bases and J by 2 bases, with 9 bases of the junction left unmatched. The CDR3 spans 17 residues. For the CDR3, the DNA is TGTGCCAGCAGCCCCAGACTAGCGGGATTTATCACAGATACGCAGTATTTT. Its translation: CASSPRLAGFITDTQYF.

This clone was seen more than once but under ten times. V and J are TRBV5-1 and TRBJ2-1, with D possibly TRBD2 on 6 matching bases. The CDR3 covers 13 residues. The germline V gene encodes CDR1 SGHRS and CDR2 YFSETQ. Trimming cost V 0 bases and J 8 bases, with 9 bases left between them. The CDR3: CASSLGGGHEQFF. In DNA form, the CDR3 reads TGCGCCAGCAGCTTGGGGGGAGGCCATGAGCAGTTCTTC.

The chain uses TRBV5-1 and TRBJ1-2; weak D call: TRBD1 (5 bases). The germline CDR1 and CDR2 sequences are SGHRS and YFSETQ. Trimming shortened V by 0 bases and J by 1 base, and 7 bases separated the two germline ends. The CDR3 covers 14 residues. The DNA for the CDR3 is TGCGCCAGCAGCTTGGACAGGAATAACTATGGCTACACCTTC. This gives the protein CASSLDRNNYGYTF.

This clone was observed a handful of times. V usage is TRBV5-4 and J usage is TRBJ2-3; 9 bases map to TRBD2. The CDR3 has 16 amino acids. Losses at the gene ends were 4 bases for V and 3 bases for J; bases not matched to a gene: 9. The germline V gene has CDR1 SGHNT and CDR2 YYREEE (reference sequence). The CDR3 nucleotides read TGTGCCAGCAGCCGGGCTGGGCGGGAGGGGACAGATACGCAGTATTTT. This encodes CASSRAGREGTDTQYF.

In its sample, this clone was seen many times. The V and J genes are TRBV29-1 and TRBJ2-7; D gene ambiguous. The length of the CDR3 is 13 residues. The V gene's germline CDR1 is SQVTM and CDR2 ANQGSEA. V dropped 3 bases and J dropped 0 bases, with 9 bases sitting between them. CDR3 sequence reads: CSVESGSSYEQYF. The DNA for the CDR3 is TGCAGCGTTGAGTCTGGCAGCTCCTACGAGCAGTACTTC.

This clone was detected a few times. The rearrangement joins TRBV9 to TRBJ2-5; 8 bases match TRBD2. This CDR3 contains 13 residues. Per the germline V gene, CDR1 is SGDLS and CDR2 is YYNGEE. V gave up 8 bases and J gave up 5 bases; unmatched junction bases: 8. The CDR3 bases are TGTGCCAGTCAAGCGGGGGCCGGGGAGACCCAGTACTTC. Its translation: CASQAGAGETQYF.

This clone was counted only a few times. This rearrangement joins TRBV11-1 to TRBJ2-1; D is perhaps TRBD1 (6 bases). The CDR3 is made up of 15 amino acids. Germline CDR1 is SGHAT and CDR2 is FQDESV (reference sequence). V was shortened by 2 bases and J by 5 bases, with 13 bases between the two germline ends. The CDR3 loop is CASSLKIGGDNEQFF. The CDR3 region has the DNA TGTGCCAGCAGCTTAAAAATAGGGGGAGACAATGAGCAGTTCTTC.

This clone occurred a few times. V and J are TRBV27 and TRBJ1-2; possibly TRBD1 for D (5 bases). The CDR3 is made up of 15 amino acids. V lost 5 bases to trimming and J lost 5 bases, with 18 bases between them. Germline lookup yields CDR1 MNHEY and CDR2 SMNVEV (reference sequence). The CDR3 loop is CASSPPEGRGYGYTF. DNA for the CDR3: TGTGCCAGCAGTCCGCCGGAGGGGCGAGGGTATGGCTACACCTTC.

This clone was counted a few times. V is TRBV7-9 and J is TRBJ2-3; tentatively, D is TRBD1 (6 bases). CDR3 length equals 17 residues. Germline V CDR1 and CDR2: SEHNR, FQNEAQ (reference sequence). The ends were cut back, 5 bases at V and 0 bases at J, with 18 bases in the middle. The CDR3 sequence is CASSLLGGSSSTDTQYF. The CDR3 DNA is TGTGCCAGCAGCCTCCTAGGGGGATCGAGCAGCACAGATACGCAGTATTTT.